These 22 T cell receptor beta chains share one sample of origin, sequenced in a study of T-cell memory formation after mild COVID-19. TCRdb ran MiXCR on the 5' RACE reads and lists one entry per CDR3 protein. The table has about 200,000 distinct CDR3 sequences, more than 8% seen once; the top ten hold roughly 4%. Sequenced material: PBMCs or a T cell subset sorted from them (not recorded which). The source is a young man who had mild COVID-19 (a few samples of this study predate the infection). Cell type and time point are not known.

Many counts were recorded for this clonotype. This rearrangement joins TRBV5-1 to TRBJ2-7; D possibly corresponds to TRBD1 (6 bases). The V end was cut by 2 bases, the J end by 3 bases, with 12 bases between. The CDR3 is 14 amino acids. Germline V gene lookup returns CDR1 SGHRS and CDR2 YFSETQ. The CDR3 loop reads CASSFMDSSYEQYF. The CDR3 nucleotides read TGCGCCAGCAGCTTTATGGACAGCAGCTACGAGCAGTACTTC.

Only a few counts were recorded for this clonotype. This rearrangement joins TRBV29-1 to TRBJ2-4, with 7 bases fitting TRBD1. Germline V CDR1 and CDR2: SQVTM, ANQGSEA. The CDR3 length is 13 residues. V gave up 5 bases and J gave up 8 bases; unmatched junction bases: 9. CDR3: CSVSTGLLDIQYF. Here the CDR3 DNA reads TGCAGCGTTTCGACAGGGCTACTCGACATTCAGTACTTC.

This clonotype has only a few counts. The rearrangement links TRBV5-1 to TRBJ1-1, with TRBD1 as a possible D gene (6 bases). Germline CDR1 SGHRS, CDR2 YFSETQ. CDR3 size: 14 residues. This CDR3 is CVSSGQPGNTEAFF. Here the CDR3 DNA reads TGCGTCTCTAGTGGACAGCCGGGGAACACTGAAGCTTTCTTT.

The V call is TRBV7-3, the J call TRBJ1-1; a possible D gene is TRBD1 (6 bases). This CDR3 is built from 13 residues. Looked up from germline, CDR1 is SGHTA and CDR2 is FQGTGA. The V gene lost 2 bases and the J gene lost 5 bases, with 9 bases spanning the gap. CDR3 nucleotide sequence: TGTGCCAGCAGCTTACTCCAGGGGACTGAAGCTTTCTTT. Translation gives CASSLLQGTEAFF.

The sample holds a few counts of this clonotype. CDR3 amino acids: CASSSKEVGTGRGRNTQYF. DNA of the CDR3: TGTGCCAGCAGCTCCAAAGAGGTGGGGACGGGGAGGGGTCGGAATACGCAGTATTTT. The chain links TRBV7-6 to TRBJ2-3; 7 nucleotides line up with TRBD2. V trimming: 4 bases; J trimming: 7 bases; junction bases outside the gene matches: 23. Germline V gives CDR1 SGHVS, CDR2 FNYEAQ. The CDR3 runs to 19 residues.

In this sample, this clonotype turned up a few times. CDR3 nucleotides: TGTGCCACCAGCAGAGCGTTACAGGGGGCTACACCCCTCCACTTT. Translated, it gives CATSRALQGATPLHF. The chain links TRBV15 to TRBJ1-6; 9 bases line up with TRBD1. The junction had 6 bases not matched to a gene; V was cut back by 1 base and J by 11 bases. CDR1 LNHNV and CDR2 YYDKDF come from the germline V gene (reference sequence). The length of the CDR3 is 15 residues.

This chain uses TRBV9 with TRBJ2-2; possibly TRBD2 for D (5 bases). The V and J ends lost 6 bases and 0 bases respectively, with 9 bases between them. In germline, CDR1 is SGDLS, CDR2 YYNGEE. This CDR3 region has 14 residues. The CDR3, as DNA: TGTGCCAGCATGTCCGGGGCGAACACCGGGGAGCTGTTTTTT. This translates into CASMSGANTGELFF.

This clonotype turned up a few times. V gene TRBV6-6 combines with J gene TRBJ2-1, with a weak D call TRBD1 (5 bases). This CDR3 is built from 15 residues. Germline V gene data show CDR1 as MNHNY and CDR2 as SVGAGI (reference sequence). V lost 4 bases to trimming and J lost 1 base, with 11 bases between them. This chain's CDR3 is CASSSDTDSYNEQFF. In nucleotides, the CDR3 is TGTGCCAGCAGTTCGGACACGGATTCCTACAATGAGCAGTTCTTC.

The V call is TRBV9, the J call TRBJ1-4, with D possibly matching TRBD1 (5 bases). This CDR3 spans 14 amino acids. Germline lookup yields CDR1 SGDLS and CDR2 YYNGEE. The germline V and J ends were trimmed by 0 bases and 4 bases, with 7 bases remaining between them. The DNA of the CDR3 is TGTGCCAGCAGCGTAGGGGGCTATAATGAAAAACTGTTTTTT. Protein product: CASSVGGYNEKLFF.

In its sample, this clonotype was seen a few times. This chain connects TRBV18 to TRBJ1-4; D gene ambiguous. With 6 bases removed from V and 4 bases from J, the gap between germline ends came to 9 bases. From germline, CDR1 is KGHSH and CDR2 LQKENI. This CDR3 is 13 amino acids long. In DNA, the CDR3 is TGTGCCAGCTCGGCAGGACTTAATGAAAAACTGTTTTTT. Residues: CASSAGLNEKLFF.

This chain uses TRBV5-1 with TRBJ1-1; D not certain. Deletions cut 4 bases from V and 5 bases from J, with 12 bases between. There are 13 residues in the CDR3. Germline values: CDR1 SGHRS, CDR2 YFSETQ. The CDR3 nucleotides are TGCGCCAGCAGCCTGGAGTGGGGTACTGAAGCTTTCTTT. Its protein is CASSLEWGTEAFF.

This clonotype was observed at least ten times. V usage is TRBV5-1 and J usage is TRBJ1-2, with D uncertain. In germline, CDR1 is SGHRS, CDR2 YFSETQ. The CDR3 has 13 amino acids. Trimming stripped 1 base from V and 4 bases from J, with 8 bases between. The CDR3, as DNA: TGCGCCAGCAGCTTGTTCCCCAGCTATGGCTACACCTTC. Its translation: CASSLFPSYGYTF.

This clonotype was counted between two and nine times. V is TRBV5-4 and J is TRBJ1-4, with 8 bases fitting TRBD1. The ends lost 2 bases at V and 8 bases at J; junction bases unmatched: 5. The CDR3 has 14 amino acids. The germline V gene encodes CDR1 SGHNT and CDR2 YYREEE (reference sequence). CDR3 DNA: TGTGCCAGCAGCTTACAGGGGGATGGAGAAAAACTGTTTTTT. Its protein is CASSLQGDGEKLFF.

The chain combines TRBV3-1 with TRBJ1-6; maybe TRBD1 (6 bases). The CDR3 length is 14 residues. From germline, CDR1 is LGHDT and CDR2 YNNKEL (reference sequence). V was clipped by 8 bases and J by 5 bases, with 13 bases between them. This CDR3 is CASRGHRNNSPLHF. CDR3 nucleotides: TGTGCCAGCCGGGGACACAGGAATAATTCACCCCTCCACTTT.

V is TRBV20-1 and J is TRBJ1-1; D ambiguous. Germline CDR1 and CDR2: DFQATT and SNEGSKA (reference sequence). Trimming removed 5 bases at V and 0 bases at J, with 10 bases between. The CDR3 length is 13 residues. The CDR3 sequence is CSAPDQMNTEAFF. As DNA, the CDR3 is TGCAGTGCTCCCGATCAAATGAACACTGAAGCTTTCTTT.

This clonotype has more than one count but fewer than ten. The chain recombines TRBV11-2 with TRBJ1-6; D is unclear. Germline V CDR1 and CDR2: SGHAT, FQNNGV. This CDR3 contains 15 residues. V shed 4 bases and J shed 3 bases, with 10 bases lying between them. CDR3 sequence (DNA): TGTGCCAGCAGCTCCAACCAGCGCTATAATTCACCCCTCCACTTT. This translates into CASSSNQRYNSPLHF.

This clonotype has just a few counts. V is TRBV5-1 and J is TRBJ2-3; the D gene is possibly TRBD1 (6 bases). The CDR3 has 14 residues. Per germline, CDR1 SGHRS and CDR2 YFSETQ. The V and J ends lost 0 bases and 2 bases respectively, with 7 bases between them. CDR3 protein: CASSLGDTTDTQYF. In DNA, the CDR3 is TGCGCCAGCAGCTTGGGGGACACCACAGATACGCAGTATTTT. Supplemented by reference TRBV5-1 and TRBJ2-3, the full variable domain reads KAGVTQTPRYLIKTRGQQVTLSCSPISGHRSVSWYQQTPGQGLQFLFEYFSETQRNKGNFPGRFSGRQFSNSRSEMNVSTLELGDSALYLCASSLGDTTDTQYFGPGTRLTVL.

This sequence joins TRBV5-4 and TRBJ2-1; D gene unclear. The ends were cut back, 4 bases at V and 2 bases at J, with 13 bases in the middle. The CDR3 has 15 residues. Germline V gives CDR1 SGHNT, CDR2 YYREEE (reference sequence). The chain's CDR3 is CASSRSPDTYNEQFF. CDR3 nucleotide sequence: TGTGCCAGCAGCCGCTCGCCCGACACCTACAATGAGCAGTTCTTC.

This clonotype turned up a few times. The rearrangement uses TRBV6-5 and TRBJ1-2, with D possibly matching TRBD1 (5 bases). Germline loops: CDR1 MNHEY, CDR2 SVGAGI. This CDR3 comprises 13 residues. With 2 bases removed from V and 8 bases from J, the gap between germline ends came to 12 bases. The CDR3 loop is CASSYVGLTGYTF. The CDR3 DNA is TGTGCCAGCAGTTACGTGGGGCTAACGGGCTACACCTTC.

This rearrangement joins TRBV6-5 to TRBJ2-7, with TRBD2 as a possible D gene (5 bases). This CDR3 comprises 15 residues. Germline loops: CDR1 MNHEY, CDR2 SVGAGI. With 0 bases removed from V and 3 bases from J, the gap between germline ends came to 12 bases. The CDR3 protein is CASSYSVGGIYEQYF. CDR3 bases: TGTGCCAGCAGTTACTCGGTAGGAGGAATCTACGAGCAGTACTTC.

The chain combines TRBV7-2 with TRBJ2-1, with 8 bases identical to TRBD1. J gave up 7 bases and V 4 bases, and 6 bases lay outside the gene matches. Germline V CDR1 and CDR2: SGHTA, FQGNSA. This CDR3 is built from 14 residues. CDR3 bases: TGTGCCAGCAGCTCCCCCCAGGGGGCGAATGAGCAGTTCTTC. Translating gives CASSSPQGANEQFF.

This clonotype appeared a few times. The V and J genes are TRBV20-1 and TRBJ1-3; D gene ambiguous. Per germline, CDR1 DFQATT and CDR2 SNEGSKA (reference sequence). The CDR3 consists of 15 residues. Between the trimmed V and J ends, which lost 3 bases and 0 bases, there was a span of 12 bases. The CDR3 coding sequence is TGCAGTGCTAGGTTGTCGGGAAGCTCTGGAAACACCATATATTTT. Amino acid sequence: CSARLSGSSGNTIYF.